The 4 T cell receptor beta chains reported below all come from one sample, sequenced in a study of blood T cells in healthy people across ages. The use of a sample-barcoded 5' primer and a J-beta primer mix characterized a second PCR of roughly 6 to 11 cycles. From the 5' RACE reads, TCRdb called clonotypes with MiXCR, one entry per CDR3 protein. This sample has 1.5 million to 2 million distinct CDR3 sequences, with about 50% found just once. Input material: blood. These receptors were obtained from a woman aged 40 to 55 in good health.

The chain joins TRBV5-1 to TRBJ2-3, with a tentative D call TRBD2 (5 bases). V lost 4 bases and J 3 bases, leaving 12 bases between the germline ends. The CDR3 spans 14 residues. Germline V gene sequence: CDR1 SGHRS, CDR2 YFSETQ. The CDR3 here is CASSPGVATDTQYF. The CDR3 coding sequence is TGCGCCAGCAGCCCCGGGGTAGCAACAGATACGCAGTATTTT.

This clonotype was recorded a few times. The rearrangement uses TRBV28 and TRBJ2-7; TRBD1 agrees at 7 bases. The end of the DNA aligns better with TRBJ2-5, so the J call may be wrong. The CDR3 totals 14 residues. The germline CDR1 and CDR2 sequences are MDHEN and SYDVKM. This CDR3 is CASRVGTARETQYF. CDR3 coding DNA: TGTGCCAGCAGAGTCGGGACAGCCCGGGAGACCCAGTACTTC.

The gene calls are TRBV14 and TRBJ2-5, with D perhaps being TRBD1 or TRBD2 (6 bases each). With 1 base removed from V and 6 bases from J, the gap between germline ends came to 15 bases. Per germline, CDR1 SGHDN and CDR2 FVKESK. The CDR3 sequence is 15 residues long. In nucleotides, the CDR3 is TGTGCCAGCAGCCAAGTCGGGGGCGTGTTCCAGACCCAGTACTTC. It encodes CASSQVGGVFQTQYF. Combining the CDR3 with reference TRBV14 and TRBJ2-5 gives the whole variable domain EAGVTQFPSHSVIEKGQTVTLRCDPISGHDNLYWYRRVMGKEIKFLLHFVKESKQDESGMPNNRFLAERTGGTYSTLKVQPAELEDSGVYFCASSQVGGVFQTQYFGPGTRLLVL.

The gene calls are TRBV7-2 and TRBJ1-4; D might be TRBD1 (5 bases). The CDR3 loop spans 15 amino acids. The V end lost 4 bases, the J end lost 12 bases, and 21 bases lay between the germline ends. Looked up from germline, CDR1 is SGHTA and CDR2 is FQGNSA. For the CDR3, the DNA is TGTGCCAGCAGCTCCGGGGGACGAGGGAATGAGGAACTGTTTTTT. As protein: CASSSGGRGNEELFF. Full variable domain (rest looked up from reference TRBV7-2 and TRBJ1-4): GAGVSQSPSNKVTEKGKDVELRCDPISGHTALYWYRQSLGQGLEFLIYFQGNSAPDKSGLPSDRFSAERTGGSVSTLTIQRTQQEDSAVYLCASSSGGRGNEELFFGSGTQLSVL.